The 18 T cell receptor beta chains in this list originate from one sample, sequenced in a study of identical twins. MiXCR was run by TCRdb on the 5' RACE reads, yielding one entry per CDR3 protein. Among around 680,000 distinct CDR3 sequences listed, 8.6% were seen once. In addition, the sample was reused for a study of yellow fever vaccine responses in identical twins.

The specimen was PBMCs. Source of these receptors: a woman aged 18 to 35 in good health.

A few counts support this clonotype. The V gene is TRBV5-1, the J gene TRBJ2-2; 8 nucleotides match TRBD1. CDR1 is SGHRS, CDR2 YFSETQ, per germline. The J segment lost 6 bases and the V segment lost 0 bases, leaving 4 bases of the junction unmatched. CDR3 length: 15 residues. Written as DNA, the CDR3 is TGCGCCAGCAGCTTGGACAGGGGGGAAGCCGGGGAGCTGTTTTTT. Translation: CASSLDRGEAGELFF.

This clonotype has a handful of counts. The chain has TRBV20-1 and TRBJ1-1, with D possibly TRBD1 on 6 matching bases. Germline assignment: CDR1 DFQATT and CDR2 SNEGSKA (reference sequence). There are 13 residues in the CDR3. With 6 bases removed from V and 1 base from J, the gap between germline ends came to 12 bases. The CDR3 loop reads CSAYRDWNTEAFF. In nucleotides, the CDR3 is TGCAGTGCCTACAGGGACTGGAACACTGAAGCTTTCTTT.

The sample holds a few counts of this clonotype. V and J are TRBV3-1 and TRBJ2-7, with D possibly TRBD2 on 6 matching bases. Trimming took off 4 bases at V and 3 bases at J, with 19 bases between the two ends. The CDR3 sequence is 16 residues long. The germline V gene encodes CDR1 LGHDT and CDR2 YNNKEL (reference sequence). The CDR3 loop reads CASSRARPGDFYEQYF. CDR3 DNA sequence: TGTGCCAGCAGCCGGGCCCGACCCGGGGACTTCTACGAGCAGTACTTC.

This clonotype was counted at least ten times. In DNA form, the CDR3 reads TGCAGTGCTGGACCCCGGGCTAGCGGGGGTAATGACGAGCAGTACTTC. It codes for CSAGPRASGGNDEQYF. The chain combines TRBV20-1 with TRBJ2-7, with 10 bases identical to TRBD2. V dropped 5 bases and J dropped 5; count of bases not matched to a gene: 15. Per the germline V gene, CDR1 is DFQATT and CDR2 is SNEGSKA (reference sequence). The length of the CDR3 is 16 residues.

V is TRBV6-5 and J is TRBJ1-3; D is undetermined. V lost 5 bases to trimming and J lost 3 bases, with 8 bases between them. CDR1 MNHEY and CDR2 SVGAGI come from the germline V gene. The CDR3 runs to 13 residues. The chain's CDR3 is CASSTEVGNTIYF. CDR3 nucleotide sequence: TGTGCCAGCAGTACCGAGGTTGGAAACACCATATATTTT.

In its sample, this clonotype was seen many times. This chain joins TRBV7-8 and TRBJ1-4; D remains unclear. From germline, CDR1 is SGHVS and CDR2 FQNEAQ. The CDR3 is made up of 17 amino acids. V lost 5 bases and J 2 bases, leaving 18 bases between the germline ends. DNA of the CDR3: TGTGCCAGCAGCCATAACCTTGGGATGACGACTAATGAAAAACTGTTTTTT. It specifies CASSHNLGMTTNEKLFF.

This clonotype was detected a few times. The chain links TRBV2 to TRBJ1-2, with D uncertain. Trimming shortened V by 5 bases and J by 0 bases, and 10 bases separated the two germline ends. CDR3 length equals 14 residues. The germline V gene encodes CDR1 SNHLY and CDR2 FYNNEI. DNA of the CDR3: TGTGCCAGCAGTTACATCCCTTCTAACTATGGCTACACCTTC. Protein sequence: CASSYIPSNYGYTF.

This clonotype has more than one count but fewer than ten. The genes are TRBV6-4 and TRBJ2-3; a possible D gene is TRBD2 (7 bases). The CDR3 is 16 amino acids. Germline lookup yields CDR1 MRHNA and CDR2 SNTAGT. Trimming cost V 4 bases and J 0 bases, with 14 bases left between them. The chain's CDR3 is CASSALGGASTDTQYF. CDR3 bases: TGTGCCAGCAGTGCCCTAGGGGGGGCCAGCACAGATACGCAGTATTTT.

This clonotype was counted ten times or more. CDR3 coding DNA: TGTGCCAGCGGGCTTGGGACAGCCCTCGGGAATGAGCAGTTCTTC. Translating it yields CASGLGTALGNEQFF. This sequence joins TRBV7-2 and TRBJ2-1; TRBD1 matches 7 bases. This CDR3 has 15 residues. Per the germline V gene, CDR1 is SGHTA and CDR2 is FQGNSA. Trimming took 8 bases from V and 7 from J; bases not matched to a gene: 14.

This clonotype showed up just a few times. This chain links TRBV28 with TRBJ2-5; 12 nucleotides align to TRBD1. The CDR3 has 15 amino acids. V trimming: 4 bases; J trimming: 5 bases; junction bases outside the gene matches: 5. The germline gives CDR1 MDHEN, CDR2 SYDVKM. CDR3 bases: TGTGCCAGCAGTTCCGGGACAGGGGGCGCGGAGACCCAGTACTTC. This encodes CASSSGTGGAETQYF.

This rearrangement joins TRBV20-1 to TRBJ2-3; D ambiguous. V was clipped by 0 bases and J by 2 bases, with 15 bases between them. CDR3 length equals 16 residues. Per germline, CDR1 DFQATT and CDR2 SNEGSKA (reference sequence). The CDR3 DNA sequence: TGCAGTGCTAGAGATTTCATCGGAGTACACACAGATACGCAGTATTTT. Protein sequence: CSARDFIGVHTDTQYF.

This clonotype was detected ten times or more. This chain uses TRBV5-1 with TRBJ1-4, with a weak D call TRBD1 (6 bases). Germline V gene sequence: CDR1 SGHRS, CDR2 YFSETQ. This CDR3 is built from 15 residues. V was clipped by 3 bases and J by 4 bases, with 13 bases between them. The CDR3 region has the DNA TGCGCCAGCAGCTCCGGACAGTTGAATAATGAAAAACTGTTTTTT. Translating gives CASSSGQLNNEKLFF.

The chain combines TRBV20-1 with TRBJ2-7; 8 bases line up with TRBD2. The V gene end was trimmed by 0 bases and the J gene end by 6 bases; junction bases not matched to a gene: 7. Looked up from germline, CDR1 is DFQATT and CDR2 is SNEGSKA (reference sequence). The CDR3 is 14 residues long. CDR3 region: CSARDIGGAREQYF. In DNA form, the CDR3 reads TGCAGTGCTAGAGATATCGGGGGGGCCCGCGAGCAGTACTTC.

This clonotype was counted many times. This sequence joins TRBV6-1 and TRBJ2-1, with D perhaps matching TRBD2 (6 bases). The CDR3 is made up of 18 amino acids. V gave up 1 base and J gave up 3 bases, with 19 bases separating them. Germline CDR1 MNHNS, CDR2 SASEGT. CDR3: CASSEVGGGYPLYNEQFF. In DNA, the CDR3 is TGTGCCAGCAGTGAAGTAGGTGGAGGGTACCCTCTCTACAATGAGCAGTTCTTC.

In its sample, this clonotype was seen many times. The rearrangement links TRBV29-1 to TRBJ2-3, with 9 bases matching TRBD2. The V segment lost 1 base and the J segment 4 bases; nucleotides outside the gene matches: 12. CDR3 length equals 17 residues. Germline CDR1 is SQVTM and CDR2 is ANQGSEA. CDR3 coding DNA: TGCAGCGTTGAAGGCTCTAGCGGGGAATTTAAGTCAGATACGCAGTATTTT. Protein sequence: CSVEGSSGEFKSDTQYF.

The CDR3 protein is CASSLPVPGGETQYF. CDR3 bases: TGTGCCAGCAGCTTACCTGTCCCAGGGGGAGAGACCCAGTACTTC. The V and J genes are TRBV7-9 and TRBJ2-5; 7 bases line up with TRBD1. Unmatched junction bases numbered 7, after V lost 2 bases and J lost 4 bases. The germline V gene has CDR1 SEHNR and CDR2 FQNEAQ (reference sequence). This CDR3 region has 15 residues. Full variable domain (missing parts from reference TRBV7-9 and TRBJ2-5): DTGVSQNPRHKITKRGQNVTFRCDPISEHNRLYWYRQTLGQGPEFLTYFQNEAQLEKSRLLSDRFSAERPKGSFSTLEIQRTEQGDSAMYLCASSLPVPGGETQYFGPGTRLLVL.

The chain has TRBV6-2 or TRBV6-3 and TRBJ2-5, with D unclear. Trimming stripped 4 bases from V and 7 bases from J, with 10 bases between. Germline lookup yields CDR1 MNHEY and CDR2 SVGEGT. The CDR3 contains 12 residues. The CDR3 nucleotides are TGTGCCAGCAGTTTATCCAAAGGGACCCAGTACTTC. Translating it yields CASSLSKGTQYF.

The gene calls are TRBV6-5 and TRBJ2-7; 8 bases match TRBD1. Germline CDR1 MNHEY, CDR2 SVGAGI. J gave up 4 bases and V 0 bases, and 5 bases lay outside the gene matches. The CDR3 runs to 15 residues. The CDR3 nucleotides read TGTGCCAGCAGTTACTCCTCCAGGGGGCATTACGAGCAGTACTTC. Translation gives CASSYSSRGHYEQYF.